Below are 30 T cell receptor beta chains sequenced from a single sample in a study of cytomegalovirus exposure and HLA in healthy donors. The PCR ran on 60 Vbeta and 13 Jbeta primers. Assay: immunoSEQ multiplex PCR; the TCRdb copy retains only in-frame clones and omits some. This table has under 95,000 clones, roughly 78% appearing once. Sequencing was performed on PBMCs. The receptor source for this set is a woman in her 40s in good health and CMV-seropositive.

The gene calls are TRBV19 and TRBJ1-1; weak D call: TRBD1 (5 bases). V was clipped by 7 bases and J by 5 bases, with 20 bases between them. The CDR3 has 15 residues. Per germline, CDR1 LNHDA and CDR2 SQIVND (reference sequence). CDR3 region: CASTTAGGAWTEAFF. The CDR3 bases are TGTGCCAGTACCACTGCCGGTGGGGCATGGACTGAAGCTTTCTTT.

The rearrangement uses TRBV5-4 and TRBJ2-3; 11 nucleotides line up with TRBD2. The CDR3 is 15 residues long. The ends lost 4 bases at V and 6 bases at J; junction bases unmatched: 7. The germline gives CDR1 SGHNT, CDR2 YYREEE (reference sequence). CDR3 in DNA: TGTGCCAGCAGCATATTAGCGGGGGGGCGTGATACGCAGTATTTT. Amino acid sequence: CASSILAGGRDTQYF.

The chain joins TRBV25-1 to TRBJ1-5; 9 bases align to TRBD1. The V and J ends lost 8 bases and 5 bases, in that order; junction bases with no gene match: 1. The V gene's germline CDR1 is MGHDK and CDR2 SYGVNS. CDR3 length equals 12 residues. CDR3 sequence (DNA): TGTGCCAGCGGGACAGGGTATCAGCCCCAGCATTTT. Translating it yields CASGTGYQPQHF.

The V call is TRBV29-1, the J call TRBJ1-2; possibly TRBD1 for D (5 bases). This CDR3 contains 13 residues. V was shortened by 7 bases and J by 1 base, with 13 bases between the two germline ends. Germline V CDR1 and CDR2: SQVTM, ANQGSEA. The CDR3 spells CSARLTVNYGYTF. CDR3 DNA sequence: TGCAGCGCTCGATTGACAGTTAACTATGGCTACACCTTC.

This clone was detected once. V usage is TRBV9 and J usage is TRBJ1-4, with D unclear. The CDR3 sequence is 15 residues long. V shed 2 bases and J shed 13 bases, with 21 bases lying between them. Per germline, CDR1 SGDLS and CDR2 YYNGEE. The CDR3 sequence: CASSVQPTQAEGLFF. The CDR3 DNA reads TGTGCCAGCAGCGTCCAACCCACCCAAGCAGAGGGACTGTTTTTT.

This clone occurred a few times. The rearrangement links TRBV5-1 to TRBJ1-1; TRBD1 is a possible D gene (6 bases). The CDR3 is 14 amino acids. Germline V gene sequence: CDR1 SGHRS, CDR2 YFSETQ. V was shortened by 3 bases and J by 7 bases, with 16 bases between the two germline ends. CDR3 region: CASSSLGTQNEAFF. CDR3 coding DNA: TGCGCCAGCAGCTCCCTCGGGACACAAAATGAAGCTTTCTTT.

To note about this clone: A junction end diverges from the germline sequence, so it may reflect a read error. The chain links TRBV7-9 to TRBJ1-2, with 7 positions matching TRBD1. The CDR3 totals 13 residues. Germline V gene lookup returns CDR1 SEHNR and CDR2 FQNEAQ (reference sequence). The CDR3 protein is CSSSLGGQYGYTF. The DNA for the CDR3 is TGTTCCAGCAGCTTAGGGGGACAGTATGGCTACACCTTC.

CDR3 DNA: TGTGCCAGCAAGCCTACAGGGATCGGAAACACCATATATTTT. This translates into CASKPTGIGNTIYF. The chain has TRBV6-5 and TRBJ1-3; perhaps TRBD1 as D (6 bases). The V and J ends lost 7 bases and 4 bases respectively, with 14 bases between them. This CDR3 is built from 14 residues. Germline values: CDR1 MNHEY, CDR2 SVGAGI.

This sequence joins TRBV7-9 and TRBJ2-1, with unresolved D. Germline V lookup: CDR1 SEHNR, CDR2 FQNEAQ (reference sequence). The CDR3 loop spans 14 amino acids. Trimming left V 5 bases short and J 2 bases short, with 10 bases between. CDR3 amino acids: CASSQVLAYNEQFF. Written as DNA, the CDR3 is TGTGCCAGCAGCCAAGTTCTAGCCTACAATGAGCAGTTCTTC.

This clone was detected only a few times. The chain couples TRBV6-1 to TRBJ1-6, with D tentatively TRBD1 (6 bases). Between the trimmed V and J ends, which lost 5 bases and 9 bases, there was a span of 14 bases. The length of the CDR3 is 14 residues. Germline CDR1 is MNHNS and CDR2 is SASEGT. The CDR3 bases are TGTGCCAGCAGTCACCGGGACATTTCTTCACCCCTCCACTTT. It yields the protein CASSHRDISSPLHF.

As concerns this clone: At one end the junction does not follow the germline gene, possibly because of a read error. The genes are TRBV2 and TRBJ1-1, with D possibly matching TRBD1 (5 bases). Germline V gene sequence: CDR1 SNHLY, CDR2 FYNNEI. This CDR3 region has 14 residues. The CDR3: CASSEEAKSGKVEF. In DNA, the CDR3 is TGTGCCAGCAGTGAAGAGGCAAAGTCAGGGAAGGTGGAATTT.

This clone was picked up a small number of times. The CDR3 nucleotides read TGTGCCATCTCCGGGACAGCCTACGAGCAGTACTTC. Translating it yields CAISGTAYEQYF. The chain joins TRBV10-3 to TRBJ2-7; 7 bases are a match to TRBD1. V trimming: 8 bases; J trimming: 2 bases; junction bases outside the gene matches: 3. Germline V gene data show CDR1 as ENHRY and CDR2 as SYGVKD. The CDR3 sequence is 12 residues long.

The gene calls are TRBV14 and TRBJ2-3, with D possibly TRBD1 on 5 matching bases. The CDR3 is 14 residues long. Per the germline V gene, CDR1 is SGHDN and CDR2 is FVKESK. Trimming pared 3 bases from V and 1 base from J, leaving 8 bases between. CDR3 protein: CASSQIGGTDTQYF. The DNA for the CDR3 is TGTGCCAGCAGCCAGATAGGGGGCACAGATACGCAGTATTTT.

This chain connects TRBV29-1 to TRBJ2-7, with D tentatively TRBD1 (6 bases). The CDR3 runs 15 residues. Between the trimmed V and J ends, which lost 7 bases and 0 bases, there was a span of 19 bases. From germline, CDR1 is SQVTM and CDR2 ANQGSEA. CDR3 in DNA: TGCAGCGCTGCTGGAGGCCGGGACAACTCCTACGAGCAGTACTTC. Encoded protein: CSAAGGRDNSYEQYF.

The chain joins TRBV1 to TRBJ2-7; the table gives TRBD1 as D, unverified against the DNA. TRBV1 is a recognized pseudogene. The CDR3 has 17 residues. The CDR3 protein is CTSSQDVWDRKIYEQYF. The CDR3 DNA is TGCACCAGCAGCCAAGACGTCTGGGACAGGAAGATCTACGAGCAGTACTTC.

This chain connects TRBV19 to TRBJ1-5; D possibly corresponds to TRBD1 (6 bases). The CDR3 is made up of 13 amino acids. CDR1 is LNHDA, CDR2 SQIVND, per germline (reference sequence). Trimming shortened V by 2 bases and J by 9 bases, and 11 bases separated the two germline ends. CDR3 amino acids: CASSIQGKGPQHF. CDR3 bases: TGTGCCAGTAGTATACAGGGGAAAGGGCCCCAGCATTTT.

This chain joins TRBV18 and TRBJ1-1, with D unresolved. The V end was cut by 0 bases, the J end by 7 bases, with 9 bases between. The CDR3 has 13 amino acids. Germline V lookup: CDR1 KGHSH, CDR2 LQKENI. Written as DNA, the CDR3 is TGTGCCAGCTCACCACCCCAGCGGGGTGAAGCTTTCTTT. Translated: CASSPPQRGEAFF.

This chain joins TRBV4-1 and TRBJ2-2; D call uncertain. CDR3 length equals 14 residues. The V end lost 1 base, the J end lost 6 bases, and 9 bases lay between the germline ends. Looked up from germline, CDR1 is MGHRA and CDR2 is YSYEKL. This CDR3 reads CASSQVYGPGELFF. CDR3 DNA sequence: TGCGCCAGCAGCCAAGTTTATGGGCCCGGGGAGCTGTTTTTT.

As to this clone: The CDR3 does not close with the conserved phenylalanine or tryptophan, likely indicating a read error. CDR3 nucleotide sequence: TGTGCCAGCAGCTTGGCTGGGATGGGGGGTTTTAATTCACCCCTCCACGTT. Amino acids: CASSLAGMGGFNSPLHV. The V call is TRBV5-6, the J call TRBJ1-6, with D possibly TRBD1 on 5 matching bases. Trimming removed 0 bases from V and 6 bases from J, with 16 bases in between. Germline lookup yields CDR1 SGHDT and CDR2 YYEEEE. The CDR3 sequence is 17 residues long.

This chain uses TRBV25-1 with TRBJ2-3; TRBD2 aligns across 11 bases. The V gene end was trimmed by 6 bases and the J gene end by 5 bases; junction bases not matched to a gene: 7. The CDR3 totals 15 residues. Per germline, CDR1 MGHDK and CDR2 SYGVNS. The chain's CDR3 is CASRNSGGAGDTQYF. Written as DNA, the CDR3 is TGTGCCAGCAGGAATAGCGGGGGGGCAGGAGATACGCAGTATTTT. Full variable domain (rest looked up from reference TRBV25-1 and TRBJ2-3): EADIYQTPRYLVIGTGKKITLECSQTMGHDKMYWYQQDPGMELHLIHYSYGVNSTEKGDLSSESTVSRIRTEHFPLTLESARPSHTSQYLCASRNSGGAGDTQYFGPGTRLTVL.

The chain has TRBV23-1 and TRBJ2-1; the D is unclear. TRBV23-1 is an open reading frame, and its role is uncertain. This CDR3 spans 21 amino acids. V lost 6 bases and J lost 0, with 30 bases in between. The CDR3 sequence is CASRPGGSGLSLSHSYNEQFF. The CDR3 coding sequence is TGCGCCAGCAGGCCGGGTGGATCTGGCTTATCCCTGTCCCACTCCTACAATGAGCAGTTCTTC.

The chain carries TRBV14 and TRBJ2-2; D might be TRBD2 (7 bases). Trimming shortened V by 0 bases and J by 7 bases, and 21 bases separated the two germline ends. The CDR3 runs to 18 residues. Germline V CDR1 and CDR2: SGHDN, FVKESK. Here the CDR3 reads CASSQDWGGAPEDGELFF. In DNA form, the CDR3 reads TGTGCCAGCAGCCAAGATTGGGGGGGGGCCCCCGAGGACGGGGAGCTGTTTTTT.

The chain combines TRBV10-1 with TRBJ1-2; no definite D call. This CDR3 is built from 13 residues. CDR1 is WNHNN, CDR2 SYGVQD, per germline (reference sequence). Trimming pared 4 bases from V and 2 bases from J, leaving 8 bases between. The CDR3 sequence: CASSAGRNYGYTF. Written as DNA, the CDR3 is TGCGCCAGCAGTGCCGGCAGGAACTATGGCTACACCTTC.

This chain connects TRBV2 to TRBJ1-4, with 8 bases matching TRBD1. Germline V gives CDR1 SNHLY, CDR2 FYNNEI. The V and J ends lost 6 bases and 3 bases, in that order; junction bases with no gene match: 6. The CDR3 extends over 15 amino acids. DNA of the CDR3: TGTGCCAGCAGAGGGAGGACAGGGCCTAATGAAAAACTGTTTTTT. Translating it yields CASRGRTGPNEKLFF.

This chain joins TRBV27 and TRBJ1-5; D is ambiguous. Trimming stripped 5 bases from V and 5 bases from J, with 13 bases between. The germline V gene has CDR1 MNHEY and CDR2 SMNVEV (reference sequence). The CDR3 length is 14 residues. CDR3 in DNA: TGTGCCAGCAGTCTCCATGGAGGTGATCAGCCCCAGCATTTT. Amino acids: CASSLHGGDQPQHF.

The chain employs TRBV4-1 and TRBJ1-4; D ambiguous. The CDR3 extends over 14 amino acids. V lost 1 base and J lost 8, with 11 bases in between. Looked up from germline, CDR1 is MGHRA and CDR2 is YSYEKL. CDR3 sequence (DNA): TGCGCCAGCAGCCAAGGGATGGTGCGGGAAAAACTGTTTTTT. This encodes CASSQGMVREKLFF.

This chain links TRBV7-8 with TRBJ1-5; D not resolved. This CDR3 contains 16 residues. Trimming cost V 3 bases and J 1 base, with 13 bases left between them. The germline CDR1 and CDR2 sequences are SGHVS and FQNEAQ. For the CDR3, the DNA is TGTGCCAGCAGCTTTGGTACGGGTCTGAGCAATCAGCCCCAGCATTTT. This encodes CASSFGTGLSNQPQHF.

This clone appeared a few times. This sequence joins TRBV4-2 and TRBJ1-4; TRBD1 matches at 7 bases. With V trimmed by 3 bases and J by 7 bases, 5 bases remained unmatched. Germline V gene data show CDR1 as LGHNA and CDR2 as YNFKEQ. CDR3 length: 14 residues. The CDR3 DNA is TGTGCCAGCAGCCAGGAACAGGGGAGTGAAAAACTGTTTTTT. Amino acids: CASSQEQGSEKLFF.

This clone was recorded only once. The J gene is TRBJ1-6, the V gene TRBV10-3; D gene unclear. The CDR3 has 16 residues. V was pared by 4 bases and J by 7 bases, with 17 bases between. Germline assignment: CDR1 ENHRY and CDR2 SYGVKD. This CDR3 reads CAISVSGITGNSPLHF. The CDR3 DNA reads as TGTGCCATCAGTGTATCCGGGATCACGGGCAATTCACCCCTCCACTTT.

CDR3 nucleotide sequence: TGTGCCAGCAGCCCCCAAAGGACAGGGGGAAACACCATATATTTT. This gives the protein CASSPQRTGGNTIYF. The genes are TRBV9 and TRBJ1-3; 8 bases align to TRBD1. The CDR3 spans 15 residues. The V gene's germline CDR1 is SGDLS and CDR2 YYNGEE. The trim removed 4 bases at V and 4 bases at J, leaving 7 bases unmatched.